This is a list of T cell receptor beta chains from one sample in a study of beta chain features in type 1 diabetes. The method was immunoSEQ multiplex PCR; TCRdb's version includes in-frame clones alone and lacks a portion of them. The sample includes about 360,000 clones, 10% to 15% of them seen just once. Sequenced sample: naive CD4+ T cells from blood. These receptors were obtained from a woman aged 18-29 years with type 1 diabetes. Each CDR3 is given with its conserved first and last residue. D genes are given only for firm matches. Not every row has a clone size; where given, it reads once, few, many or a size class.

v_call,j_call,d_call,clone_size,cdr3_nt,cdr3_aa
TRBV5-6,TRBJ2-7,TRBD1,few,TGTGCCAGCAGCCCCTGGACAGGCCTAGGTTTCTACGAGCAGTACTTC,CASSPWTGLGFYEQYF
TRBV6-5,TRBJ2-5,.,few,TGTGCCAGCAGTTCGACAGGGAGGGAGACCCAGTACTTC,CASSSTGRETQYF
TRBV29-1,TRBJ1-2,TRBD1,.,TGCAGCGCGCGGACAGGGAGTCGTTTGGATGGCTACACCTTC,CSARTGSRLDGYTF
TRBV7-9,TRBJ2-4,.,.,TGTGCCAGCAGCTTAGGAACCCGAGGGAAAACCATTCAGTACTTC,CASSLGTRGKTIQYF
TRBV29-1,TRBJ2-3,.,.,TGCAGCGTCGCCTCGAAACTTACAGATACGCAGTATTTT,CSVASKLTDTQYF
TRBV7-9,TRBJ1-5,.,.,TGTGCCAGCACCATAGGGGGTTTTCAGCCCCAGCATTTT,CASTIGGFQPQHF
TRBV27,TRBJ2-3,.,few,TGTGCCAGCAGAGAGGTCAAGACGCAGTATTTT,CASREVKTQYF
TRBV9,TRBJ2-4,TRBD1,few,TGTGCCAGCAGCGGTTCGGTCGGACAGGGCAACATTCAGTACTTC,CASSGSVGQGNIQYF
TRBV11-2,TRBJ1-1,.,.,TGTGCCAGCAGCCCAGGTTACCCGTCCACTGAAGCTTTCTTT,CASSPGYPSTEAFF
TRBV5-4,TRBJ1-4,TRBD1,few,TGTGCCAGCAGCGACAGGGGGCCGTATGAAAAACTGTTTTTT,CASSDRGPYEKLFF
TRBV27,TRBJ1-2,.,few,TGTGCCAGCAGTTCCCCCTTTAGGGGTGGCGGCTACACCTTC,CASSSPFRGGGYTF
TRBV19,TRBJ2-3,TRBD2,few,TGTGCCAGTAGCGGGACTAGCGACACAGATACGCAGTATTTT,CASSGTSDTDTQYF
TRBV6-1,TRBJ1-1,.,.,TGTGCCAGCAGTGAAGCTACAGCCTACACTGAAGCTTTCTTT,CASSEATAYTEAFF
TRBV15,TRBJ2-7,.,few,TGTGCCACCAGCAGAGGGGGAGAGATATCCTACGAGCAGTACTTC,CATSRGGEISYEQYF
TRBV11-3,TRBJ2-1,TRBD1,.,TGTGCCAGCAGCCCCAGGGGGATGGCCTACAATGAGCAGTTCTTC,CASSPRGMAYNEQFF
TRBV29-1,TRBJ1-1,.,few,TGCAGCGTTAAGAATACAGAAGCTTTCTTT,CSVKNTEAFF
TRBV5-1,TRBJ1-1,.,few,TGCGCCAGCAGCTTGGAGCTCAGCGGAGAAGCTTTCTTT,CASSLELSGEAFF
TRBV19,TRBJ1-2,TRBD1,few,TGTGCCAGTCGAGGACAGGGTGACGGCTACACCTTC,CASRGQGDGYTF
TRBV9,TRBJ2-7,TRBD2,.,TGTGCCAGCAGCGTAGGGATGGCGGGGGGTGCCTACGAGCAGTACTTC,CASSVGMAGGAYEQYF
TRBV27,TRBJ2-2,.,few,TGTGCCAGCAGTTTATCTTCAAAAGGGGTTCGTCCCGGGGAGCTGTTTTTT,CASSLSSKGVRPGELFF
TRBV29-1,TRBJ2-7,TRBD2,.,TGCAGCGTTACCGGACTAGCGGAGACCTACGAGCAGTACTTC,CSVTGLAETYEQYF
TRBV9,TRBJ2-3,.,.,TGTGCCAGCAGCGCGGTCGGGACTAGCACAGATACGCAGTATTTT,CASSAVGTSTDTQYF
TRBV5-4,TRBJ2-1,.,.,TGTGCCAGCAGCTTGGGAGGGGAGGTCTACAATGAGCAGTTCTTC,CASSLGGEVYNEQFF
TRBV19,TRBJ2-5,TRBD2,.,TGTGCCAGTAGTACCCTAGCGGGAGGCCTGGAAGAGACCCAGTACTTC,CASSTLAGGLEETQYF
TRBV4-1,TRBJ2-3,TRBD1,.,TGCGCCAGCAGCCAAGATATGAGGACAGGAGCTTACACAGATACGCAGTATTTT,CASSQDMRTGAYTDTQYF
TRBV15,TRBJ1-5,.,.,TGTGCCACCAGCAGAGATATCGGGGCCCAGCATTTT,CATSRDIGAQHF
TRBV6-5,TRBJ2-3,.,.,TGTGCCAGCAGTAGCCCTAGCGCTTCTACAGATACGCAGTATTTT,CASSSPSASTDTQYF
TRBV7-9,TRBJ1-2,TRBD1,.,TGTGCCAGCAGCAGAGGACAGGCTCACTATGGCTACACCTTC,CASSRGQAHYGYTF
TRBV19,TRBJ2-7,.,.,TGTGCCAGTAGTATTAGGCGCGGATCCTACGAGCAGTACTTC,CASSIRRGSYEQYF
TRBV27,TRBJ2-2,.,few,TGTGCCAGCACATACAGGGGGGGCACCGGGGAGCTGTTTTTT,CASTYRGGTGELFF
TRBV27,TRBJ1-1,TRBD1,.,TGTGCCAGCAGTTCGACAGGGGCCGCCCACACTGAAGCTTTCTTT,CASSSTGAAHTEAFF
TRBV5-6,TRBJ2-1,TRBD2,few,TGTGCCAGCAGCGGTGGACTAGCGGGAGGCTACAATGAGCAGTTCTTC,CASSGGLAGGYNEQFF
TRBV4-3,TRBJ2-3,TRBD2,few,TGCGCCAGCAGCCGGAGCCAGACTAGCGGGATAGATACGCAGTATTTT,CASSRSQTSGIDTQYF
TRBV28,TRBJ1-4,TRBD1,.,TGTGCCAGCAGTTCGGGACAGGGAGATGAAAAACTGTTTTTT,CASSSGQGDEKLFF
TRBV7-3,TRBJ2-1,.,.,TGTGCCAGCAGCTTATTCCGTATCGAGCAGTTCTTC,CASSLFRIEQFF
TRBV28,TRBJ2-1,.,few,TGTGCCAGCAGCAGAAACTACAATGAGCAGTTCTTC,CASSRNYNEQFF
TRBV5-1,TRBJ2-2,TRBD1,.,TGCGCCAGCAGCTGGATTGAGGGGGCGTATGCCGGGGAGCTGTTTTTT,CASSWIEGAYAGELFF
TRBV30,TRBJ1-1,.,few,TGTGCCTGGATGGGGGGATTAAACACTGAAGCTTTCTTT,CAWMGGLNTEAFF
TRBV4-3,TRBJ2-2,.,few,TGCGCCAGCAGCCAGGAAGGGACAAACACCGGGGAGCTGTTTTTT,CASSQEGTNTGELFF
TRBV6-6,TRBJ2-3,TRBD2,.,TGTGCCAGCAGAGTGACTAGCGGGGGTTCAGATACGCAGTATTTT,CASRVTSGGSDTQYF
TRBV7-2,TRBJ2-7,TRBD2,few,TGTGCCAGCAGCTTCCTAGCGGAAAAGTACTTC,CASSFLAEKYF
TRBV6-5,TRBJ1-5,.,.,TGTGCCAGCAGTTACAACGGTAATCAGCCCCAGCATTTT,CASSYNGNQPQHF
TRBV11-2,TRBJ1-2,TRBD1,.,TGTGCCAGCGGGGGACAGGGGTACTATGGCTACACCTTC,CASGGQGYYGYTF
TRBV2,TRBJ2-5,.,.,TGTGCCAGCAGTAAGGACTACCTCCAAGAGACCCAGTACTTC,CASSKDYLQETQYF
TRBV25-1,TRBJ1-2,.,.,TGTGCCAGCGCCCCGGGTCTCGAAGGGGTCTATGGCTACACCTTC,CASAPGLEGVYGYTF
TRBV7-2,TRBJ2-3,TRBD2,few,TGTGCCAGCAGAAAGGGACTAGCGGAGATCACAGATACGCAGTATTTT,CASRKGLAEITDTQYF
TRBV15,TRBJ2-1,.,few,TGTGCCACCAGCGTCACTAGGAGCTCCTACAATGAGCAGTTCTTC,CATSVTRSSYNEQFF
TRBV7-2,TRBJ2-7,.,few,TGTGCCAGCAGCTCCCGGACTGTGAGCTACGAGCAGTACTTC,CASSSRTVSYEQYF
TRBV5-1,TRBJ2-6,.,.,TGCGCCAGCAGCTTGGTTGGGGCAGGGGACCTGAGTAAGGCCAACGTCCTGACTTTC,CASSLVGAGDLSKANVLTF
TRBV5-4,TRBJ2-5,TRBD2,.,TGTGCCAGCAGCTTGGAAGGATTGTCGGGGGGGCGGGAGACCCAGTACTTC,CASSLEGLSGGRETQYF
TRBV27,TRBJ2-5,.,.,TGTGCCAGCAGTTCCAGGGGAGACCAAGAGACCCAGTACTTC,CASSSRGDQETQYF
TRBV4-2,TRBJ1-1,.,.,TGTGCCAGCAGCCAAACGCAGGATATTGGCACTGAAGCTTTCTTT,CASSQTQDIGTEAFF
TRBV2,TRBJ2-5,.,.,TGTGCCAGCAGCTCCGAGGCCGGGGAGACCCAGTACTTC,CASSSEAGETQYF